What follows are 5 T cell receptor beta chains derived from one specimen sequenced in a study of blood T cell repertoires in COVID-19. Here immunoSEQ multiplex PCR was the method, and the copy in TCRdb shows in-frame clones only, minus some. The sample yields tens of thousands of clones, about four fifths seen once. The sequenced sample was peripheral blood. These receptors were collected from a man between 65 and 85 years old with acute or convalescent COVID-19.

The J gene is TRBJ1-5, the V gene TRBV7-2; possible D gene TRBD1, 6 bases. Germline lookup yields CDR1 SGHTA and CDR2 FQGNSA. V lost 4 bases and J 3 bases, leaving 7 bases between the germline ends. There are 13 residues in the CDR3. DNA for the CDR3: TGTGCCAGCAGCTGGGACACCAATCAGCCCCAGCATTTT. It codes for CASSWDTNQPQHF. Variable domain in full (rest from reference TRBV7-2 and TRBJ1-5): GAGVSQSPSNKVTEKGKDVELRCDPISGHTALYWYRQSLGQGLEFLIYFQGNSAPDKSGLPSDRFSAERTGGSVSTLTIQRTQQEDSAVYLCASSWDTNQPQHFGDGTRLSIL.

The rearrangement links TRBV5-5 to TRBJ1-6; no clear D gene. V was trimmed by 4 bases and J by 9 bases, leaving 11 bases between them. Per the germline V gene, CDR1 is SGHKS and CDR2 is YYEKEE (reference sequence). The CDR3 covers 13 residues. DNA of the CDR3: TGTGCCAGCAGCCTCCAAGAGGGTTCACCCCTCCACTTT. This translates into CASSLQEGSPLHF.

This chain uses TRBV6-6 with TRBJ1-2; 7 bases match TRBD1. V lost 6 bases and J lost 6; bases outside the gene matches: 16. This CDR3 has 16 residues. The germline gives CDR1 MNHNY, CDR2 SVGAGI (reference sequence). The CDR3 region is CASSPLTGTERDGYTF. Here the CDR3 DNA reads TGTGCCAGCAGCCCCTTAACCGGGACAGAGCGTGATGGCTACACCTTC.

This clone has just one count. The genes are TRBV28 and TRBJ2-1; no clear D gene. This CDR3 has 15 residues. The V end was cut by 1 base, the J end by 2 bases, with 9 bases between. From germline, CDR1 is MDHEN and CDR2 SYDVKM. Written as DNA, the CDR3 is TGTGCCAGCAGTTTATTAACAACTACCTACAATGAGCAGTTCTTC. This encodes CASSLLTTTYNEQFF. The full variable domain, in which reference TRBV28 and TRBJ2-1 provide the parts outside the CDR3, is DVKVTQSSRYLVKRTGEKVFLECVQDMDHENMFWYRQDPGLGLRLIYFSYDVKMKEKGDIPEGYSVSREKKERFSLILESASTNQTSMYLCASSLLTTTYNEQFFGPGTRLTVL.

As to this clone: Other DNA sequences within the sample encode an identical CDR3. This rearrangement joins TRBV28 to TRBJ1-5; 12 nucleotides agree with TRBD1. This CDR3 is built from 14 residues. CDR1 is MDHEN, CDR2 SYDVKM, per germline. V was clipped by 5 bases and J by 6 bases; unmatched bases: 2. CDR3 sequence: CASSRDRGRQPQHF. Written as DNA, the CDR3 is TGTGCCAGCAGTAGGGACAGGGGGCGTCAGCCCCAGCATTTT.